The 29 T cell receptor beta chains in this list originate from one sample, sequenced in a study of blood T cell repertoires in COVID-19. TCRdb keeps only in-frame clones here, not all; method: immunoSEQ multiplex PCR. Among more than 50,000 clones listed, approximately 80% were seen once. The sample comprised peripheral blood. These receptors were taken from a man between 65 and 85 years old with active or convalescent COVID-19.

The chain combines TRBV30 with TRBJ1-3; 7 bases line up with TRBD1. There are 14 residues in the CDR3. Looked up from germline, CDR1 is GTSNPN and CDR2 is SVGIG (reference sequence). V shed 3 bases and J 0 bases; nucleotides not matched to a gene: 2. CDR3 residues: CAWSAGGSGNTIYF. CDR3 DNA sequence: TGTGCCTGGAGCGCAGGGGGCTCTGGAAACACCATATATTTT.

This clone has at least ten counts. The V and J genes are TRBV6-6 and TRBJ2-2, with 8 positions matching TRBD2. J lost 4 bases, V lost 7 bases, and 8 bases had no gene match. The CDR3 is 15 amino acids. The germline V gene has CDR1 MNHNY and CDR2 SVGAGI (reference sequence). CDR3 in amino acids: CASTPMAGGTGELFF. The DNA for the CDR3 is TGTGCCAGCACCCCAATGGCGGGAGGCACCGGGGAGCTGTTTTTT.

The genes are TRBV7-9 and TRBJ1-5; no clear D. Trimming took off 0 bases at V and 2 bases at J, with 14 bases between the two ends. Looked up from germline, CDR1 is SEHNR and CDR2 is FQNEAQ (reference sequence). CDR3 size: 17 residues. The DNA for the CDR3 is TGTGCCAGCAGCTTAGCCCCCCGGTTAGAAGGCAATCAGCCCCAGCATTTT. Translation: CASSLAPRLEGNQPQHF.

The rearrangement joins TRBV7-9 to TRBJ1-2; no definite D call. Trimming left V 1 base short and J 2 bases short, with 8 bases between. The CDR3 totals 14 residues. Germline values: CDR1 SEHNR, CDR2 FQNEAQ (reference sequence). DNA for the CDR3: TGTGCCAGCAGCTTAGAGAGGCACAACTATGGCTACACCTTC. Translated: CASSLERHNYGYTF.

This rearrangement joins TRBV27 to TRBJ1-1; 8 positions match TRBD1. The ends lost 6 bases at V and 5 bases at J; junction bases unmatched: 5. The CDR3 is 13 residues long. The germline V gene has CDR1 MNHEY and CDR2 SMNVEV (reference sequence). DNA for the CDR3: TGTGCCAGCAGCCCGGACAGGGTTACTGAAGCTTTCTTT. Translation gives CASSPDRVTEAFF.

The genes are TRBV24-1 and TRBJ2-1; 12 bases agree with TRBD2. The V and J ends lost 6 bases and 7 bases, in that order; junction bases with no gene match: 6. CDR3 length: 15 residues. CDR1 KGHDR and CDR2 SFDVKD come from the germline V gene. The CDR3 here is CATSPLAGGPNEQFF. As DNA, the CDR3 is TGTGCCACCAGTCCCCTAGCGGGAGGGCCGAATGAGCAGTTCTTC.

The rearrangement links TRBV19 to TRBJ1-6, with TRBD1 identical over 9 bases. Trimming took 5 bases from V and 13 from J; bases not matched to a gene: 9. The germline V gene has CDR1 LNHDA and CDR2 SQIVND (reference sequence). The length of the CDR3 is 14 residues. The CDR3 bases are TGTGCCAGTAGTCCCGGGACAGGGCAGGGTCCCCTCCACTTT. This codes for CASSPGTGQGPLHF.

This clone was observed a few times. The chain recombines TRBV28 with TRBJ1-2; 8 bases agree with TRBD1. V lost 4 bases and J lost 6; bases outside the gene matches: 4. CDR3 length equals 13 residues. Germline V gene sequence: CDR1 MDHEN, CDR2 SYDVKM. DNA for the CDR3: TGTGCCAGCAGTTCGTTCAGGGGGCATGGCTACACCTTC. As protein: CASSSFRGHGYTF.

This clone appeared a few times. The chain carries TRBV7-2 and TRBJ1-4; D not resolved. The V end was cut by 0 bases, the J end by 0 bases, with 5 bases between. The CDR3 is 15 amino acids. The germline gives CDR1 SGHTA, CDR2 FQGNSA. The CDR3 DNA reads TGTGCCAGCAGCTTAGCACGCGCAACTAATGAAAAACTGTTTTTT. Protein: CASSLARATNEKLFF.

The gene calls are TRBV30 and TRBJ1-3; TRBD1 matches 12 bases. V shed 8 bases and J 1 base; nucleotides not matched to a gene: 12. CDR3 length: 17 residues. Germline V CDR1 and CDR2: GTSNPN, SVGIG (reference sequence). CDR3 nucleotide sequence: TGTGCCGGAAACCGGGACAGGGGGCTAGGTTCTGGAAACACCATATATTTT. This gives the protein CAGNRDRGLGSGNTIYF.

This clone was seen more than once but under ten times. This chain uses TRBV30 with TRBJ1-5; D gene ambiguous. V lost 5 bases and J 0 bases, leaving 17 bases between the germline ends. The CDR3 runs to 16 residues. CDR1 and CDR2 (germline): GTSNPN, SVGIG (reference sequence). CDR3 sequence reads: CAWADPGYYSNQPQHF. CDR3 in DNA: TGTGCCTGGGCCGACCCCGGCTACTATAGCAATCAGCCCCAGCATTTT. Supplemented by reference TRBV30 and TRBJ1-5, the full variable domain reads SQTIHQWPATLVQPVGSPLSLECTVEGTSNPNLYWYRQAAGRGLQLLFYSVGIGQISSEVPQNLSASRPQDRQFILSSKKLLLSDSGFYLCAWADPGYYSNQPQHFGDGTRLSIL.

The chain links TRBV7-2 to TRBJ1-2; 10 positions match TRBD1. J was trimmed by 4 bases and V by 8 bases; bases with no gene match: 7. The CDR3 loop spans 14 amino acids. Germline V gene sequence: CDR1 SGHTA, CDR2 FQGNSA. The CDR3 spells CASPKTGGGYGYTF. As DNA, the CDR3 is TGTGCCAGCCCGAAGACAGGGGGCGGCTATGGCTACACCTTC.

The V and J genes are TRBV2 and TRBJ1-1; 8 bases fit TRBD1. The ends lost 7 bases at V and 6 bases at J; junction bases unmatched: 10. The CDR3 spans 14 residues. Germline CDR1 reads SNHLY; CDR2 reads FYNNEI. The chain's CDR3 is CASIPTGGRAEAFF. For the CDR3, the DNA is TGTGCCAGCATCCCTACAGGGGGAAGGGCTGAAGCTTTCTTT.

The rearrangement joins TRBV11-3 to TRBJ1-1; 7 nucleotides agree with TRBD1. Losses at the gene ends were 1 base for V and 11 bases for J; bases not matched to a gene: 7. Germline V gene data show CDR1 as SGHNT and CDR2 as YENEEA. The CDR3 contains 13 residues. This CDR3 is CASSLAAEGAAFF. CDR3 nucleotides: TGTGCCAGCAGCTTAGCGGCCGAGGGGGCGGCTTTCTTT.

V usage is TRBV9 and J usage is TRBJ2-3, with 14 bases that match TRBD2. The germline gives CDR1 SGDLS, CDR2 YYNGEE. V trimming: 4 bases; J trimming: 4 bases; junction bases outside the gene matches: 5. The CDR3 covers 16 residues. The CDR3 bases are TGTGCCAGCAGCCCAATGGGACTAGCGGGAGCAGATACGCAGTATTTT. Translation gives CASSPMGLAGADTQYF.

The J gene is TRBJ1-2, the V gene TRBV20-1, with D possibly being TRBD1 (6 bases). Trimming took off 3 bases at V and 10 bases at J, with 15 bases between the two ends. Germline CDR1 is DFQATT and CDR2 is SNEGSKA (reference sequence). The CDR3 spans 12 residues. The CDR3 DNA reads TGCAGTGCTAGTCTGGGGGCTGAGGACTACACCTTC. Its translation is CSASLGAEDYTF.

CDR3 amino acids: CASPGLAEKGETQYF. In DNA form, the CDR3 reads TGTGCCAGCCCCGGACTAGCGGAAAAAGGGGAGACCCAGTACTTC. The chain recombines TRBV19 with TRBJ2-5, with TRBD2 matching over 10 bases. Germline V gene sequence: CDR1 LNHDA, CDR2 SQIVND (reference sequence). J lost 5 bases, V lost 9 bases, and 12 bases had no gene match. The CDR3 contains 15 residues.

This CDR3 is CASSQDRDTSSTDTQYF. CDR3 nucleotides: TGCGCCAGCAGCCAAGATAGGGACACTTCTAGCACAGATACGCAGTATTTT. This chain uses TRBV4-1 with TRBJ2-3, with D possibly matching TRBD1 (6 bases). The V gene's germline CDR1 is MGHRA and CDR2 YSYEKL. V was pared by 0 bases and J by 0 bases, with 13 bases between. The CDR3 length is 17 residues.

The chain uses TRBV30 and TRBJ1-2; TRBD1 might be the D (5 bases). This CDR3 spans 13 amino acids. CDR1 is GTSNPN and CDR2 is SVGIG in the germline V gene (reference sequence). The V and J ends lost 0 bases and 7 bases respectively, with 12 bases between them. CDR3 bases: TGTGCCTGGAGTGTAACCGGGGGTACTGGCTACACCTTC. Protein product: CAWSVTGGTGYTF.

The chain carries TRBV5-1 and TRBJ2-3, with D perhaps TRBD2 (6 bases). CDR1 SGHRS and CDR2 YFSETQ come from the germline V gene. The CDR3 is made up of 15 amino acids. With 0 bases removed from V and 3 bases from J, the gap between germline ends came to 11 bases. CDR3 sequence (DNA): TGCGCCAGCAGCTTGGCGGAGGGTGGTACAGATACGCAGTATTTT. It encodes CASSLAEGGTDTQYF.

V usage is TRBV7-2 and J usage is TRBJ2-3; D is ambiguous. V shed 5 bases and J shed 3 bases, with 12 bases lying between them. The CDR3 runs 14 residues. Germline CDR1 is SGHTA and CDR2 is FQGNSA. CDR3 in amino acids: CASSLRVETDTQYF. CDR3 sequence (DNA): TGTGCCAGCAGCCTCCGGGTTGAGACAGATACGCAGTATTTT.

This CDR3 is CASSQERASGSLSEQYF. The CDR3 coding sequence is TGCGCCAGCAGCCAAGAGAGGGCTAGCGGGAGTCTTAGCGAGCAGTACTTC. The V call is TRBV4-3, the J call TRBJ2-7; 10 bases line up with TRBD2. CDR3 size: 17 residues. CDR1 is LGHNA, CDR2 YSLEER, per germline. Trimming cost V 0 bases and J 6 bases; bases outside gene matches: 11.

The chain has TRBV3-1 (or the pseudogene TRBV3-2) and TRBJ2-5; the D gene is possibly TRBD1 (6 bases). The CDR3 contains 15 residues. CDR1 is LGHDT and CDR2 is YNNKEL in the germline V gene (reference sequence). V dropped 0 bases and J dropped 5 bases, with 13 bases sitting between them. Here the CDR3 reads CASSQEGRGWETQYF. The DNA of the CDR3 is TGTGCCAGCAGCCAAGAGGGCAGGGGCTGGGAGACCCAGTACTTC.

In DNA form, the CDR3 reads TGTGCCAGCAGCGCTCCTCCTGCCGGGACAGGGAGCTACAATGAGCAGTTCTTC. This sequence encodes CASSAPPAGTGSYNEQFF. The chain employs TRBV9 and TRBJ2-1; 9 bases agree with TRBD1. V lost 3 bases and J lost 3; bases outside the gene matches: 13. In germline, CDR1 is SGDLS, CDR2 YYNGEE. The CDR3 has 18 residues.

J is TRBJ2-5 and V is TRBV12-3 or TRBV12-4; 7 bases map to TRBD2. The CDR3 length is 12 residues. With V trimmed by 7 bases and J by 2 bases, 1 base remained unmatched. CDR3 in DNA: TGTGCCAGCAACGGGGGGCAAGAGACCCAGTACTTC. It encodes CASNGGQETQYF.

The gene calls are TRBV19 and TRBJ2-7; 7 bases are a match to TRBD1. Germline-derived CDR1 and CDR2 are LNHDA and SQIVND (reference sequence). The CDR3 runs to 13 residues. After removal of 3 bases from V and 6 bases from J, the junction contained 5 bases not matched to a gene. The CDR3 nucleotides read TGTGCCAGTAGTATTATAGGGGGCGGCGAGCAGTACTTC. This encodes CASSIIGGGEQYF.

CDR3 DNA sequence: TGTGCCAGCAGGGCAGGGCCTGGAAACACCATATATTTT. It specifies CASRAGPGNTIYF. The V gene is TRBV6-5, the J gene TRBJ1-3; perhaps TRBD1 as D (5 bases). With 6 bases removed from V and 2 bases from J, the gap between germline ends came to 8 bases. The CDR3 covers 13 residues. The germline V gene has CDR1 MNHEY and CDR2 SVGAGI.

The sample holds one count of this clone. The chain combines TRBV11-3 with TRBJ2-7; 9 bases are shared with TRBD1. This CDR3 has 14 residues. The germline V gene has CDR1 SGHNT and CDR2 YENEEA. The V segment lost 5 bases and the J segment 7 bases; nucleotides outside the gene matches: 9. This CDR3 reads CASSTGQGPEEQYF. For the CDR3, the DNA is TGTGCCAGCAGCACGGGACAGGGTCCAGAAGAGCAGTACTTC. Full variable domain (missing parts from reference TRBV11-3 and TRBJ2-7): EAGVVQSPRYKIIEKKQPVAFWCNPISGHNTLYWYLQNLGQGPELLIRYENEEAVDDSQLPKDRFSAERLKGVDSTLKIQPAELGDSAVYLCASSTGQGPEEQYFGPGTRLTVT.

This clone turned up a few times. This chain connects TRBV27 to TRBJ1-2; no clear D gene. The CDR3 runs 15 residues. The V end lost 5 bases, the J end lost 3 bases, and 16 bases lay between the germline ends. Germline V gene sequence: CDR1 MNHEY, CDR2 SMNVEV (reference sequence). CDR3 bases: TGTGCCAGCAGTCCTAGTCCCTTCCCCCACTATGGCTACACCTTC. This gives the protein CASSPSPFPHYGYTF.